The following is a T cell receptor (beta chain) sequence with its context. The data were taken from a study of glioma-infiltrating T cells after dendritic cell vaccination. The PCR used 60 V beta and 13 J beta primers. The repertoire was sequenced with immunoSEQ multiplex PCR; TCRdb's copy has only in-frame clones and lacks some. The table lists about 64,000 clones, about 89% of them singletons. The CDR3 consists of 14 residues. Germline CDR1 and CDR2: SGHRS and YFSETQ. V shed 2 bases and J shed 2 bases, with 10 bases lying between them. Time point noted: after dendritic cell vaccination, including at tumor progression/relapse.

The chain joins TRBV5-1 to TRBJ1-1; D remains ambiguous. The clonotype comes from a human donor with glioblastoma. The sequencing here drew on blood, taken after dendritic cell vaccination. CDR3 sequence reads: CASSLPQVNTEAFF. DNA of the CDR3: TGCGCCAGCAGCTTACCACAAGTAAACACTGAAGCTTTCTTT.